This TCR beta chain was sequenced during a study of vaccination and CD4 T cells after COVID-19. Across the whole study: Overlapping peptides of the spike proteins of SARS-CoV-2, HCoV-NL63, HCoV-OC43 and HCoV-229E were used for cell stimulation.

Described treatment: approximately 10-day PBMC culture with coronavirus spike peptide pools or control peptides (ViraFEST assay). Cultures of PBMCs, a few million per well, were set up with roughly 10 IU/ml IL-2 and 8 to 10 ug/ml peptide pools. Once obtained from cultured CD4+ T cells, the DNA was sequenced using the Oncomine TCR Beta short-read assay. Via MiXCR, TCRdb re-called the PCR reads, giving one row per CDR3 protein. The sample has 15,000 to 17,000 distinct CDR3 sequences; about 42% are singletons. Of note for this clonotype: Antigen: not known.

Germline-derived CDR1 and CDR2 are SGHRS and YFSETQ. The CDR3 has 15 amino acids. J was trimmed by 4 bases and V by 4 bases; bases with no gene match: 9. Sequencing was done on a sample of cultured CD4+ T cells from blood. The TCR comes from a human donor with COVID-19. This chain uses TRBV5-1 with TRBJ1-2; 8 nucleotides agree with TRBD1. The CDR3 DNA reads TGCGCCAGCAGCCCTCCAGGGGGCCCTGGCTATGGCTACACCTTC. Its translation is CASSPPGGPGYGYTF.